This T cell receptor (beta chain) is drawn from a study of early T cells in non-severe SARS-CoV-2 infection. About the research overall: Sequencing was performed on bulk RNA from unsorted whole blood, leaving chains unpaired. Study outcomes and limitations: Matches to VDJdb favored anti-spike CD8 responses and missed private and CD4 specificities.

The CDR3 runs to 14 residues. The germline CDR1 and CDR2 sequences are PRHDT and FYEKMQ (reference sequence). Deletions cut 5 bases from V and 11 bases from J, with 18 bases between. Only a few counts were recorded for this clonotype. No antigen is known for it. Individual cDNA molecules each received unique molecular identifiers attached to them. TCRdb used MiXCR to reprocess the 5' RACE reads, holding one entry per CDR3 protein. The data hold nearly 45,000 distinct CDR3 sequences, with approximately 10% observed a single time. The V and J genes are TRBV13 and TRBJ1-4; perhaps TRBD1 as D (5 bases). The sequencing input was whole blood. The sequence derives from an adult who was a healthcare worker with PCR-confirmed SARS-CoV-2 infection or an uninfected control (not recorded which). The CDR3 region is CASSPGLSGVKLFF. In nucleotides, the CDR3 is TGTGCCAGCAGCCCCGGGCTCTCGGGGGTGAAACTGTTTTTT.